The 8 T cell receptor beta chains below come from one sample, sequenced in a study of vaccination and CD4 T cells after COVID-19. The study sequenced cultured CD4+ T cell DNA using the Oncomine TCR Beta short-read assay. Via MiXCR, TCRdb re-called the PCR reads, giving one row per CDR3 protein. Of some 15,000 distinct CDR3 sequences listed, around a third are singletons. These receptors' targets are unknown. Noted treatment: roughly 10-day PBMC culture with coronavirus spike peptide pools or control peptides (ViraFEST assay). Sample: CD4+ T cells from blood, cultured in vitro, taken after SARS-CoV-2 vaccination. These receptor sequences come from a human donor who had recovered from COVID-19.

This clonotype was counted only a few times. The rearrangement uses TRBV27 and TRBJ2-7; TRBD1 matches at 8 bases. The V gene's germline CDR1 is MNHEY and CDR2 SMNVEV (reference sequence). The CDR3 is 13 residues long. V shed 6 bases and J 3 bases; nucleotides not matched to a gene: 4. The CDR3 bases are TGTGCCAGCAGACGCGACAGGGGCTACGAGCAGTACTTC. Its translation: CASRRDRGYEQYF.

This clonotype rates as medium-sized (0.01 to 0.1%). This chain uses TRBV7-2 with TRBJ2-1; D is perhaps TRBD2 (5 bases). Germline V CDR1 and CDR2: SGHTA, FQGNSA. Trimming took off 1 base at V and 9 bases at J, with 13 bases between the two ends. This CDR3 region has 14 residues. CDR3 loop: CASSLVGRVGEQFF. The DNA for the CDR3 is TGTGCCAGCAGCTTAGTTGGGCGGGTCGGTGAGCAGTTCTTC.

The sample holds a few counts of this clonotype. This rearrangement joins TRBV19 to TRBJ1-1; D is possibly TRBD1 (6 bases). The CDR3 is made up of 15 amino acids. The germline V and J ends were trimmed by 4 bases and 5 bases, with 17 bases remaining between them. Per the germline V gene, CDR1 is LNHDA and CDR2 is SQIVND (reference sequence). CDR3: CASSSLTGSGTEAFF. CDR3 DNA: TGTGCCAGTAGTAGCCTAACAGGGTCGGGTACTGAAGCTTTCTTT.

The sample holds a few counts of this clonotype. The CDR3 sequence: CASSEKTTYGYTF. CDR3 DNA sequence: TGTGCCAGCAGCGAGAAGACAACCTATGGCTACACCTTC. The V and J genes are TRBV7-2 and TRBJ1-2; no clear D. In germline, CDR1 is SGHTA, CDR2 FQGNSA. The length of the CDR3 is 13 residues. V shed 5 bases and J shed 4 bases, with 11 bases lying between them. Drawing the rest from reference TRBV7-2 and TRBJ1-2, the complete variable domain is GAGVSQSPSNKVTEKGKDVELRCDPISGHTALYWYRQSLGQGLEFLIYFQGNSAPDKSGLPSDRFSAERTGGSVSTLTIQRTQQEDSAVYLCASSEKTTYGYTFGSGTRLTVV.

The genes are TRBV2 and TRBJ2-7, with D tentatively TRBD1 or TRBD2 (6 bases each). The CDR3 has 13 amino acids. Germline CDR1 reads SNHLY; CDR2 reads FYNNEI. The V end was cut by 8 bases, the J end by 12 bases, with 23 bases between. The CDR3: CASGPRQVLGGYF. Written as DNA, the CDR3 is TGTGCCAGCGGACCAAGACAGGTCCTGGGGGGGTACTTC.

This clonotype was found once. The chain joins TRBV4-3 to TRBJ2-3, with a tentative D call TRBD2 (5 bases). Looked up from germline, CDR1 is LGHNA and CDR2 is YSLEER. The V end lost 1 base, the J end lost 5 bases, and 10 bases lay between the germline ends. The length of the CDR3 is 14 residues. The CDR3 DNA follows: TGCGCCAGCAGCCAAGTGCATGAGGGAGATACGCAGTATTTT. This sequence encodes CASSQVHEGDTQYF.

In this sample, this clonotype turned up a few times. J is TRBJ1-1 and V is TRBV19; no clear D gene. V shed 2 bases and J shed 4 bases, with 14 bases lying between them. The CDR3 totals 15 residues. Germline CDR1 is LNHDA and CDR2 is SQIVND (reference sequence). Written as DNA, the CDR3 is TGTGCCAGTAGTATATCGAGGAGGAGGAGCACTGAAGCTTTCTTT. Protein sequence: CASSISRRRSTEAFF.

The V call is TRBV20-1, the J call TRBJ2-3; D possibly corresponds to TRBD2 (5 bases). The germline V gene encodes CDR1 DFQATT and CDR2 SNEGSKA (reference sequence). The CDR3 consists of 15 residues. The V end was cut by 3 bases, the J end by 5 bases, with 18 bases between. The CDR3 sequence is CSASIGLAARDTQYF. CDR3 sequence (DNA): TGCAGTGCTAGTATTGGGCTAGCCGCCCGAGATACGCAGTATTTT.